This passage covers 31 T cell receptor beta chains from one sample sequenced in a study of STAT5B mutations in CD4+ large granular lymphocyte leukemia. The protocol was immunoSEQ multiplex PCR, while the TCRdb copy is restricted to in-frame clones and leaves out a portion. The sample comprises tens of thousands of clones, roughly four fifths of which are singletons, and approximately 4% rests with the top ten. The sample taken for sequencing was CD4+ T cells from blood buffy coats. These receptors were obtained from a human donor in good health.

This sequence joins TRBV6-4 and TRBJ2-7, with TRBD2 matching 13 bases. With V trimmed by 7 bases and J by 0 bases, 9 bases remained unmatched. CDR1 and CDR2 (germline): MRHNA, SNTAGT. This CDR3 spans 17 amino acids. The CDR3 DNA reads as TGTGCCAGCACCCTGACTAGCGGGAGGAGAATCTCCTACGAGCAGTACTTC. This gives the protein CASTLTSGRRISYEQYF.

The gene calls are TRBV12-5 and TRBJ1-5; possible D gene TRBD1, 6 bases. Germline CDR1 LGHNT, CDR2 FRNRAP. The CDR3 totals 13 residues. Deletions cut 5 bases from V and 5 bases from J, with 10 bases between. Here the CDR3 reads CASGPQGYQPQHF. CDR3 nucleotides: TGTGCTAGTGGTCCCCAGGGGTATCAGCCCCAGCATTTT.

V usage is TRBV5-4 and J usage is TRBJ1-4; weak D call: TRBD1 (6 bases). The CDR3 is made up of 14 amino acids. V lost 4 bases, J lost 6 bases, and 13 bases lay in between. Germline V gene sequence: CDR1 SGHNT, CDR2 YYREEE (reference sequence). CDR3 residues: CASSGTGTDEKLFF. Written as DNA, the CDR3 is TGTGCCAGCAGCGGAACAGGGACCGATGAAAAACTGTTTTTT. Full variable domain (missing parts from reference TRBV5-4 and TRBJ1-4): ETGVTQSPTHLIKTRGQQVTLRCSSQSGHNTVSWYQQALGQGPQFIFQYYREEENGRGNFPPRFSGLQFPNYSSELNVNALELDDSALYLCASSGTGTDEKLFFGSGTQLSVL.

The chain has TRBV10-3 and TRBJ2-7, with TRBD1 identical over 7 bases. Trimming cost V 6 bases and J 2 bases; bases outside gene matches: 4. The germline CDR1 and CDR2 sequences are ENHRY and SYGVKD. The CDR3 contains 13 residues. As DNA, the CDR3 is TGTGCCATCAGGGGGGACAGCCCCTACGAGCAGTACTTC. Translation: CAIRGDSPYEQYF.

The genes are TRBV5-1 and TRBJ1-3; unclear D gene. CDR1 and CDR2 from the germline V gene are SGHRS and YFSETQ. V gave up 0 bases and J gave up 0 bases, with 7 bases separating them. The CDR3 covers 15 residues. The CDR3 region is CASSLDGSSGNTIYF. The CDR3 region has the DNA TGCGCCAGCAGCTTGGACGGTTCCTCTGGAAACACCATATATTTT.

The rearrangement uses TRBV10-3 and TRBJ2-1, with D maybe TRBD2 (6 bases). The V gene lost 3 bases and the J gene lost 7 bases, with 19 bases spanning the gap. The germline CDR1 and CDR2 sequences are ENHRY and SYGVKD. This CDR3 is 16 amino acids long. The CDR3 sequence is CAISDLGPGGDNEQFF. CDR3 DNA: TGTGCCATCAGTGACCTGGGACCTGGAGGGGATAATGAGCAGTTCTTC.

The genes are TRBV28 and TRBJ1-6, with 11 bases matching TRBD1. This CDR3 comprises 16 residues. Looked up from germline, CDR1 is MDHEN and CDR2 is SYDVKM. The trim removed 6 bases at V and 10 bases at J, leaving 11 bases unmatched. In nucleotides, the CDR3 is TGTGCCAGCAGGTTCGCCCTTGGGACAGGGGGATCACCCCTCCACTTT. Amino acid sequence: CASRFALGTGGSPLHF.

The table lists this clone with a few counts. This chain links TRBV7-9 with TRBJ2-7, with D tentatively TRBD1 or TRBD2 (5 bases each). CDR3 length equals 13 residues. Trimming took off 1 base at V and 9 bases at J, with 13 bases between the two ends. Per germline, CDR1 SEHNR and CDR2 FQNEAQ (reference sequence). The chain's CDR3 is CASSLVQGTRQYF. The CDR3 DNA is TGTGCCAGCAGCTTAGTCCAGGGAACTAGGCAGTACTTC.

The J gene is TRBJ1-4, the V gene TRBV29-1; 12 bases are shared with TRBD1. CDR3 length: 14 residues. V lost 2 bases to trimming and J lost 8 bases; unmatched junction nucleotides: 3. Per germline, CDR1 SQVTM and CDR2 ANQGSEA. The CDR3 is CSVETGTGGEKLFF. In DNA, the CDR3 is TGCAGCGTTGAAACTGGGACAGGGGGCGAAAAACTGTTTTTT. Based on the CDR3 plus reference TRBV29-1 and TRBJ1-4, the full variable domain is SAVISQKPSRDICQRGTSLTIQCQVDSQVTMMFWYRQQPGQSLTLIATANQGSEATYESGFVIDKFPISRPNLTFSTLTVSNMSPEDSSIYLCSVETGTGGEKLFFGSGTQLSVL.

The chain has TRBV29-1 and TRBJ2-2, with 9 bases matching TRBD1. Unmatched junction bases numbered 4, after V lost 7 bases and J lost 4 bases. The CDR3 totals 13 residues. Germline-derived CDR1 and CDR2 are SQVTM and ANQGSEA. CDR3 amino acids: CSGGQGRTGELFF. The CDR3 DNA is TGCAGCGGGGGACAGGGTCGCACCGGGGAGCTGTTTTTT.

V is TRBV2 and J is TRBJ1-6; D possibly corresponds to TRBD1 (5 bases). The CDR3 spans 13 residues. CDR1 is SNHLY, CDR2 FYNNEI, per germline. Trimming left V 7 bases short and J 7 bases short, with 11 bases between. This chain's CDR3 is CASIGRVNSPLHF. Written as DNA, the CDR3 is TGTGCCAGCATCGGCAGGGTAAATTCACCCCTCCACTTT. The variable domain in full, completed from reference TRBV2 and TRBJ1-6, reads EPEVTQTPSHQVTQMGQEVILRCVPISNHLYFYWYRQILGQKVEFLVSFYNNEISEKSEIFDDQFSVERPDGSNFTLKIRSTKLEDSAMYFCASIGRVNSPLHFGNGTRLTVT.

The J gene is TRBJ2-5, the V gene TRBV2; TRBD2 is a possible D gene (5 bases). V shed 10 bases and J shed 3 bases, with 18 bases lying between them. Germline V gives CDR1 SNHLY, CDR2 FYNNEI. The CDR3 length is 14 residues. This CDR3 reads CANNVLGPEETQYF. The CDR3 DNA sequence: TGTGCCAACAACGTACTAGGACCAGAAGAGACCCAGTACTTC.

The chain has TRBV6-5 and TRBJ1-1, with a tentative D call TRBD1 (5 bases). This CDR3 spans 12 amino acids. Trimming shortened V by 7 bases and J by 5 bases, and 11 bases separated the two germline ends. In germline, CDR1 is MNHEY, CDR2 SVGAGI. The CDR3 DNA reads TGTGCCAGCAAGAGGGAGGGGACTGAAGCTTTCTTT. Its translation is CASKREGTEAFF.

This clone was observed once. The gene calls are TRBV28 and TRBJ1-5, with a tentative D call TRBD1 (5 bases). The germline CDR1 and CDR2 sequences are MDHEN and SYDVKM. Trimming stripped 5 bases from V and 3 bases from J, with 17 bases between. The CDR3 is 16 amino acids. The CDR3: CASSIIGAPTNQPQHF. CDR3 nucleotide sequence: TGTGCCAGCAGTATAATAGGGGCGCCGACCAATCAGCCCCAGCATTTT.

The rearrangement joins TRBV7-2 to TRBJ1-5, with 12 bases identical to TRBD1. This CDR3 region has 15 residues. Per the germline V gene, CDR1 is SGHTA and CDR2 is FQGNSA. The J segment lost 10 bases and the V segment lost 3 bases, leaving 7 bases of the junction unmatched. The CDR3 coding sequence is TGTGCCAGCAGCTTCACCGGGACAGGGGGCCAACCCCAGCATTTT. This translates into CASSFTGTGGQPQHF.

In its sample, this clone was seen a few times. The rearrangement uses TRBV7-3 and TRBJ1-3, with D hard to call. CDR3 length: 13 amino acids. Germline-derived CDR1 and CDR2 are SGHTA and FQGTGA. The V gene lost 0 bases and the J gene lost 4 bases, with 4 bases spanning the gap. The CDR3: CASSLTSGNTIYF. In DNA form, the CDR3 reads TGTGCCAGCAGCTTAACGTCCGGAAACACCATATATTTT. Variable domain in full (rest from reference TRBV7-3 and TRBJ1-3): GAGVSQTPSNKVTEKGKYVELRCDPISGHTALYWYRQSLGQGPEFLIYFQGTGAADDSGLPNDRFFAVRPEGSVSTLKIQRTERGDSAVYLCASSLTSGNTIYFGEGSWLTVV.

CDR3 in DNA: TGTGCCAGCAGCCCGGGACAGCGGTGGAGTGGCTACACCTTC. Its translation: CASSPGQRWSGYTF. J is TRBJ1-2 and V is TRBV28; 7 nucleotides match TRBD1. Germline V lookup: CDR1 MDHEN, CDR2 SYDVKM. CDR3 length: 14 amino acids. Trimming at V came to 6 bases and at J to 7 bases, leaving 11 bases not matched to a gene.

A few counts support this clone. The chain combines TRBV30 with TRBJ1-1; perhaps TRBD1 as D (5 bases). This CDR3 has 13 residues. Trimming removed 2 bases at V and 3 bases at J, with 10 bases between. Germline CDR1 GTSNPN, CDR2 SVGIG (reference sequence). DNA of the CDR3: TGTGCCTGGAGTCGAATGGGGGACACTGAAGCTTTCTTT. As protein: CAWSRMGDTEAFF.

This chain links TRBV11-2 with TRBJ1-2; the D is unclear. Germline V gene data show CDR1 as SGHAT and CDR2 as FQNNGV. V lost 1 base and J 8 bases, leaving 14 bases between the germline ends. There are 14 residues in the CDR3. CDR3 DNA: TGTGCCAGCAGCTTAGGCATACAGAAGGCCGGCTACACCTTC. Translated, it gives CASSLGIQKAGYTF.

The chain is built from TRBV19 and TRBJ1-3; unclear D gene. The CDR3 is 14 amino acids. The germline CDR1 and CDR2 sequences are LNHDA and SQIVND (reference sequence). The ends were cut back, 7 bases at V and 1 base at J, with 11 bases in the middle. The CDR3 coding sequence is TGTGCCAGTACTCTCGGGAGTTCTGGAAACACCATATATTTT. Translating gives CASTLGSSGNTIYF.

The chain links TRBV27 to TRBJ2-3; the D gene is possibly TRBD2 (6 bases). The CDR3 consists of 14 residues. Germline loops: CDR1 MNHEY, CDR2 SMNVEV (reference sequence). V lost 6 bases, J lost 2 bases, and 12 bases lay in between. DNA for the CDR3: TGTGCCAGCAGCTCTCTAGCGTTCACAGATACGCAGTATTTT. It codes for CASSSLAFTDTQYF.

V is TRBV7-9 and J is TRBJ1-2; TRBD1 matches 8 bases. The junction had 6 bases not matched to a gene; V was cut back by 1 base and J by 5 bases. CDR1 and CDR2 from the germline V gene are SEHNR and FQNEAQ (reference sequence). The CDR3 contains 15 residues. This chain's CDR3 is CASSLVTGGMYGYTF. The CDR3 DNA is TGTGCCAGCAGCTTAGTAACAGGGGGAATGTATGGCTACACCTTC.

The chain recombines TRBV7-3 with TRBJ1-2; D is unresolved. The CDR3 length is 14 residues. The germline V gene has CDR1 SGHTA and CDR2 FQGTGA. The germline V and J ends were trimmed by 8 bases and 2 bases, with 15 bases remaining between them. CDR3 sequence: CASAPTGGNYGYTF. The CDR3 DNA follows: TGTGCCAGCGCCCCCACGGGAGGGAACTATGGCTACACCTTC.

The rearrangement joins TRBV19 to TRBJ2-7; 12 bases line up with TRBD2. Germline loops: CDR1 LNHDA, CDR2 SQIVND (reference sequence). The V segment lost 7 bases and the J segment 5 bases; nucleotides outside the gene matches: 9. The CDR3 extends over 15 amino acids. The CDR3 loop reads CASTSTSGSLNEQYF. Written as DNA, the CDR3 is TGTGCCAGTACCTCGACTAGCGGGAGCCTCAACGAGCAGTACTTC.

This clone was recorded once. The gene calls are TRBV7-9 and TRBJ1-1; 7 nucleotides align to TRBD1. The length of the CDR3 is 12 residues. V shed 5 bases and J 11 bases; nucleotides not matched to a gene: 8. CDR1 and CDR2 (germline): SEHNR, FQNEAQ (reference sequence). Here the CDR3 DNA reads TGTGCCAGCAGCATCCGGGACAGTACGGCTTTCTTT. It specifies CASSIRDSTAFF. Full variable domain (missing parts from reference TRBV7-9 and TRBJ1-1): DTGVSQNPRHKITKRGQNVTFRCDPISEHNRLYWYRQTLGQGPEFLTYFQNEAQLEKSRLLSDRFSAERPKGSFSTLEIQRTEQGDSAMYLCASSIRDSTAFFGQGTRLTVV.

The DNA of the CDR3 is TGTGCTAGTGGCCCGCCGTACAGGGGCCCCGAGCAGTACTTC. The encoded protein is CASGPPYRGPEQYF. The chain combines TRBV12-5 with TRBJ2-7; 7 bases match TRBD1. The germline gives CDR1 LGHNT, CDR2 FRNRAP. Trimming took 6 bases from V and 6 from J; bases not matched to a gene: 11. This CDR3 spans 14 amino acids.

The rearrangement uses TRBV20-1 and TRBJ2-7; no definite D call. The CDR3 contains 11 residues. Germline V lookup: CDR1 DFQATT, CDR2 SNEGSKA (reference sequence). V dropped 5 bases and J dropped 3 bases, with 8 bases sitting between them. This CDR3 is CSAPLVYEQYF. CDR3 DNA: TGCAGTGCTCCCCTGGTCTACGAGCAGTACTTC.

The rearrangement uses TRBV10-3 and TRBJ2-3; D is undetermined. This CDR3 spans 15 amino acids. The V gene lost 2 bases and the J gene lost 2 bases, with 11 bases spanning the gap. Germline V gene data show CDR1 as ENHRY and CDR2 as SYGVKD. CDR3 coding DNA: TGTGCCATCAGTGAGACAGCAACGAACACAGATACGCAGTATTTT. It translates to CAISETATNTDTQYF.

This chain uses TRBV27 with TRBJ1-2; possible D gene TRBD1, 6 bases. The CDR3 sequence is 15 residues long. Trimming shortened V by 5 bases and J by 2 bases, and 15 bases separated the two germline ends. Germline CDR1 MNHEY, CDR2 SMNVEV (reference sequence). The DNA of the CDR3 is TGTGCCAGCAGTCGGGGACACACAGGGAACTATGGCTACACCTTC. This gives the protein CASSRGHTGNYGYTF.

V is TRBV6-6 and J is TRBJ2-2; maybe TRBD1 (6 bases). This CDR3 region has 14 residues. The V end was cut by 6 bases, the J end by 6 bases, with 14 bases between. Germline V gene sequence: CDR1 MNHNY, CDR2 SVGAGI (reference sequence). DNA for the CDR3: TGTGCCAGCAGGCTAACCCAGGGGTCCGGGGAGCTGTTTTTT. Protein: CASRLTQGSGELFF.

This clone has a handful of counts. J is TRBJ1-5 and V is TRBV6-1; perhaps TRBD1 as D (6 bases). The CDR3 is 15 amino acids. Trimming removed 5 bases from V and 0 bases from J, with 11 bases in between. Germline V lookup: CDR1 MNHNS, CDR2 SASEGT. The chain's CDR3 is CASSPWGPSNQPQHF. For the CDR3, the DNA is TGTGCCAGCAGTCCTTGGGGGCCTAGCAATCAGCCCCAGCATTTT.